Following are 18 T cell receptor beta chains from one sample sequenced in a study of human T cells and chemical hapten exposure (TCRdb year 2021). Receptor libraries were prepared by RACE. Instrument used: NextSeq 500. Clones were called with MiXCR by TCRdb after fastp trimmed the public reads at Q25, and only in-frame beta chains were retained. Each record represents a unique CDR3 protein, reported with the most common genes and DNA among its rows. For this sample the table gives around 300,000 distinct CDR3 sequences, of which around 7% were detected only once. The ten largest clones take up more than 0.95% of the sample. The sample's time point label, decoded: pre-sensitization, week 0. Reading the label with the study, this specimen's treatment or condition is: therapeutic diphenylcyclopropenone sensitization with weekly scalp DPC. Source: whole blood, taken in connection with sensitization to the hapten diphenylcyclopropenone (DPC). The receptor source for this set is a man in his late teens or twenties with alopecia areata. Some clones in this sample may be carry-over from other donors' samples.

A few counts support this clonotype. The chain uses TRBV7-2 and TRBJ2-3; TRBD1 matches at 7 bases. After removal of 7 bases from V and 2 bases from J, the junction contained 6 bases not matched to a gene. Germline V gene data show CDR1 as SGHTA and CDR2 as FQGNSA. The CDR3 consists of 14 residues. Here the CDR3 reads CASNRDSITDTQYF. For the CDR3, the DNA is TGTGCCAGCAACCGGGACAGCATCACAGATACGCAGTATTTT.

This clonotype has more than one count but fewer than ten. This chain joins TRBV20-1 and TRBJ1-1, with no clear D. V was shortened by 5 bases and J by 1 base, with 11 bases between the two germline ends. This CDR3 has 13 amino acids. CDR1 DFQATT and CDR2 SNEGSKA come from the germline V gene (reference sequence). The CDR3 DNA is TGCAGTGCTGGTCTCGGTCCGAACACTGAAGCTTTCTTT. Its translation: CSAGLGPNTEAFF.

The rearrangement joins TRBV2 to TRBJ2-1; D not resolved. V shed 4 bases and J shed 0 bases, with 7 bases lying between them. The germline CDR1 and CDR2 sequences are SNHLY and FYNNEI. This CDR3 is built from 14 residues. The CDR3 loop is CASSGISSYNEQFF. The DNA of the CDR3 is TGTGCCAGCAGTGGGATTAGCTCCTACAATGAGCAGTTCTTC.

Only a few counts were recorded for this clonotype. This rearrangement joins TRBV12-3 or TRBV12-4 to TRBJ2-1; 10 bases are shared with TRBD2. The CDR3 has 15 amino acids. Germline trimming cut 10 bases from V and 6 bases from J; bases unmatched to any gene: 12. The CDR3 here is CANRQAGGPRNEQFF. Here the CDR3 DNA reads TGTGCCAACAGGCAAGCGGGGGGGCCTCGCAATGAGCAGTTCTTC.

The rearrangement joins TRBV15 to TRBJ1-4; D is unresolved. The length of the CDR3 is 16 residues. The germline V and J ends were trimmed by 5 bases and 8 bases, with 21 bases remaining between them. CDR1 and CDR2 (germline): LNHNV, YYDKDF (reference sequence). The CDR3 loop is CATSSIVPGLREKLFF. CDR3 nucleotides: TGTGCCACCAGCTCCATTGTTCCGGGGTTAAGGGAAAAACTGTTTTTT. The full variable domain, rest sourced from reference TRBV15 and TRBJ1-4, is DAMVIQNPRYQVTQFGKPVTLSCSQTLNHNVMYWYQQKSSQAPKLLFHYYDKDFNNEADTPDNFQSRRPNTSFCFLDIRSPGLGDTAMYLCATSSIVPGLREKLFFGSGTQLSVL.

The rearrangement uses TRBV25-1 and TRBJ1-2; 7 nucleotides agree with TRBD1. The V gene's germline CDR1 is MGHDK and CDR2 SYGVNS. This CDR3 comprises 16 residues. Trimming took 4 bases from V and 1 from J; bases not matched to a gene: 9. This CDR3 is CASSGETGRINYGYTF. The CDR3 DNA sequence: TGTGCCAGCAGTGGTGAGACAGGGCGAATTAACTATGGCTACACCTTC.

This clonotype was seen a few times. This chain uses TRBV5-1 with TRBJ1-2; tentative D call: TRBD1 (5 bases). V was clipped by 3 bases and J by 8 bases, with 17 bases between them. This CDR3 spans 14 amino acids. The germline V gene encodes CDR1 SGHRS and CDR2 YFSETQ. The CDR3 nucleotides read TGCGCCAGCAGCTCGGAAGCAGGGTCTGCCGGCTACACCTTC. Its translation is CASSSEAGSAGYTF.

The gene calls are TRBV12-3 or TRBV12-4 and TRBJ2-1; possibly TRBD2 for D (5 bases). Trimming took 7 bases from V and 10 from J, leaving 11 bases between them. This CDR3 has 11 residues. This CDR3 is CASTTRGEQFF. CDR3 nucleotide sequence: TGTGCCAGCACCACTCGAGGGGAGCAGTTCTTC.

The chain combines TRBV5-1 with TRBJ1-4; TRBD1 matches at 7 bases. Germline V gene sequence: CDR1 SGHRS, CDR2 YFSETQ. This CDR3 is 14 amino acids long. V was clipped by 0 bases and J by 7 bases; unmatched bases: 3. CDR3 amino acids: CASSLEGGVEKLFF. In DNA form, the CDR3 reads TGCGCCAGCAGCTTGGAAGGGGGCGTTGAAAAACTGTTTTTT. Full variable domain (missing parts from reference TRBV5-1 and TRBJ1-4): KAGVTQTPRYLIKTRGQQVTLSCSPISGHRSVSWYQQTPGQGLQFLFEYFSETQRNKGNFPGRFSGRQFSNSRSEMNVSTLELGDSALYLCASSLEGGVEKLFFGSGTQLSVL.

The sample holds many counts of this clonotype. The chain couples TRBV5-1 to TRBJ2-3, with unresolved D. Trimming pared 0 bases from V and 6 bases from J, leaving 8 bases between. CDR3 length: 13 residues. CDR1 SGHRS and CDR2 YFSETQ come from the germline V gene. This CDR3 reads CASSLEAADTQYF. The CDR3 coding sequence is TGCGCCAGCAGCTTGGAGGCAGCGGATACGCAGTATTTT.

This clonotype was found a few times. J is TRBJ2-7 and V is TRBV18; no reliable D call. CDR3 length equals 13 residues. Germline V CDR1 and CDR2: KGHSH, LQKENI. Trimming took off 3 bases at V and 3 bases at J, with 9 bases between the two ends. CDR3 residues: CASSPAGHYEQYV. CDR3 sequence (DNA): TGTGCCAGCTCACCCGCAGGCCACTACGAGCAGTACGTC.

This clonotype was observed a handful of times. This sequence joins TRBV6-5 and TRBJ1-1; perhaps TRBD1 as D (6 bases). Deletions cut 2 bases from V and 5 bases from J, with 24 bases between. CDR3 length: 18 amino acids. In germline, CDR1 is MNHEY, CDR2 SVGAGI. CDR3 sequence: CASSYHVGGPQGETEAFF. The CDR3 DNA is TGTGCCAGCAGTTACCACGTCGGGGGGCCACAGGGAGAAACTGAAGCTTTCTTT.

In DNA, the CDR3 is TGCAGCGTTGCACGACTAGCCGATGAGCAGTTCTTC. Its protein is CSVARLADEQFF. The genes are TRBV29-1 and TRBJ2-1, with 7 bases matching TRBD2. Trimming cost V 4 bases and J 8 bases; bases outside gene matches: 5. CDR3 size: 12 residues. The germline CDR1 and CDR2 sequences are SQVTM and ANQGSEA.

The chain is built from TRBV29-1 and TRBJ2-5; TRBD1 agrees at 7 bases. V lost 7 bases, J lost 6 bases, and 8 bases stayed unmatched. Germline V gene lookup returns CDR1 SQVTM and CDR2 ANQGSEA. CDR3 length: 12 residues. The CDR3 reads CSGERTGQTQYF. The CDR3 nucleotides are TGCAGCGGAGAGCGGACAGGACAGACCCAGTACTTC.

This chain joins TRBV27 and TRBJ2-7, with a weak D call TRBD1 (5 bases). The CDR3 length is 13 residues. The germline CDR1 and CDR2 sequences are MNHEY and SMNVEV (reference sequence). V was cut by 5 bases and J by 2 bases, with 10 bases left in between. CDR3 coding DNA: TGTGCCAGCAGTGGGGCGCTTCCCTACGAGCAGTACTTC. Translating it yields CASSGALPYEQYF.

This clonotype turned up a few times. J is TRBJ2-1 and V is TRBV7-6; maybe TRBD2 (7 bases). Germline V gene sequence: CDR1 SGHVS, CDR2 FNYEAQ. This CDR3 comprises 16 residues. With 1 base removed from V and 1 base from J, the gap between germline ends came to 11 bases. CDR3 protein: CASSLVGGVSYNEQFF. CDR3 sequence (DNA): TGTGCCAGCAGCTTAGTAGGGGGGGTTTCCTACAATGAGCAGTTCTTC.

This rearrangement joins TRBV7-2 to TRBJ1-3, with TRBD1 matching 8 bases. This CDR3 is 14 amino acids long. Trimming removed 9 bases from V and 2 bases from J; junction bases left unmatched: 6. Germline V gene lookup returns CDR1 SGHTA and CDR2 FQGNSA. The CDR3 sequence: CASRQGRTGNTIYF. CDR3 DNA: TGTGCCAGTCGACAGGGGAGAACTGGAAACACCATATATTTT.

The V and J genes are TRBV29-1 and TRBJ1-1; 7 bases match TRBD1. Germline loops: CDR1 SQVTM, CDR2 ANQGSEA. Trimming removed 5 bases from V and 5 bases from J; junction bases left unmatched: 8. CDR3 length: 13 residues. The CDR3 DNA reads as TGCAGCGTTTCCAGGGACAGCTTAACTGAAGCTTTCTTT. It codes for CSVSRDSLTEAFF. The full variable domain, in which reference TRBV29-1 and TRBJ1-1 provide the parts outside the CDR3, is SAVISQKPSRDICQRGTSLTIQCQVDSQVTMMFWYRQQPGQSLTLIATANQGSEATYESGFVIDKFPISRPNLTFSTLTVSNMSPEDSSIYLCSVSRDSLTEAFFGQGTRLTVV.